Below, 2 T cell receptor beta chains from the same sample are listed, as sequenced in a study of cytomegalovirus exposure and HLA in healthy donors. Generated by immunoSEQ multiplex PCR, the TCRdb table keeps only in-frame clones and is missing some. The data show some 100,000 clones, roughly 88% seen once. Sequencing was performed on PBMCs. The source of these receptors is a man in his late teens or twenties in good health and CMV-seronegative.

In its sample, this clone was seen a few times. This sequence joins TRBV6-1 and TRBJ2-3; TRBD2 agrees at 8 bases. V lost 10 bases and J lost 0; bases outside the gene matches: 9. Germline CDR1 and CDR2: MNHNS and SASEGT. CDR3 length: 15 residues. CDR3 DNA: TGTGCCACCACCTTAGCGGGGTATAGCACAGATACGCAGTATTTT. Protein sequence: CATTLAGYSTDTQYF.

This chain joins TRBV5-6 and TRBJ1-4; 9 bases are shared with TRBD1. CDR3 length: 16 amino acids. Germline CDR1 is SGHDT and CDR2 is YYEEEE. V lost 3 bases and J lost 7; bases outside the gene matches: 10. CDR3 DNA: TGTGCCAGCAGCTATTGGAGGGGACAGGGCCCTGAAAAACTGTTTTTT. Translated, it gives CASSYWRGQGPEKLFF.